The 14 T cell receptor beta chains reported below all come from one sample, sequenced in a study of long-term antiretroviral therapy in people with HIV. With survey level as its setting, the immunoSEQ assay was v3.0. TCRdb's table, derived via immunoSEQ multiplex PCR, lists solely in-frame clones and lacks some. This table has under 25,000 clones, 75% to 85% appearing once. The source material was unsorted PBMCs, sampled 0.2 years after starting antiretroviral therapy. These receptor sequences come from a woman in her thirties or forties with HIV.

This chain connects TRBV6-6 to TRBJ2-7; D possibly corresponds to TRBD1 (6 bases). Germline V CDR1 and CDR2: MNHNY, SVGAGI (reference sequence). The CDR3 length is 15 residues. Trimming pared 0 bases from V and 0 bases from J, leaving 9 bases between. As DNA, the CDR3 is TGTGCCAGCAGTTACTCTGGGACATTCTCCTACGAGCAGTACTTC. Amino acid sequence: CASSYSGTFSYEQYF.

CDR3 bases: TGCGCCAGCAGCTTCGGCGGAGTCTCCTACGAGCAGTACTTC. It is translated as CASSFGGVSYEQYF. This rearrangement joins TRBV5-1 to TRBJ2-7, with no clear D. Germline assignment: CDR1 SGHRS and CDR2 YFSETQ. The CDR3 contains 14 residues. V was shortened by 2 bases and J by 0 bases, with 9 bases between the two germline ends.

This chain joins TRBV18 and TRBJ1-1, with 8 nucleotides matching TRBD1. The V gene end was trimmed by 2 bases and the J gene end by 1 base; junction bases not matched to a gene: 3. The CDR3 has 15 amino acids. Looked up from germline, CDR1 is KGHSH and CDR2 is LQKENI. CDR3 loop: CASSPTDRANTEAFF. The CDR3 coding sequence is TGTGCCAGCTCACCAACGGACAGGGCGAACACTGAAGCTTTCTTT. The full variable domain, in which reference TRBV18 and TRBJ1-1 provide the parts outside the CDR3, is NAGVMQNPRHLVRRRGQEARLRCSPMKGHSHVYWYRQLPEEGLKFMVYLQKENIIDESGMPKERFSAEFPKEGPSILRIQQVVRGDSAAYFCASSPTDRANTEAFFGQGTRLTVV.

J is TRBJ2-3 and V is TRBV6-5; 9 nucleotides line up with TRBD2. The CDR3 totals 16 residues. Looked up from germline, CDR1 is MNHEY and CDR2 is SVGAGI. V lost 0 bases and J lost 4; bases outside the gene matches: 5. The chain's CDR3 is CASSYSAGGPADTQYF. CDR3 in DNA: TGTGCCAGCAGTTACTCGGCGGGAGGGCCAGCAGATACGCAGTATTTT.

In its sample, this clone was seen once. This chain links TRBV7-9 with TRBJ2-5; D might be TRBD1 (5 bases). V was cut by 1 base and J by 9 bases, with 12 bases left in between. The germline V gene encodes CDR1 SEHNR and CDR2 FQNEAQ (reference sequence). The CDR3 consists of 13 residues. CDR3 DNA sequence: TGTGCCAGCAGCTTAGTTCTGGGGCGAGCCCAGTACTTC. Translation: CASSLVLGRAQYF.

The chain combines TRBV10-1 with TRBJ2-2; perhaps TRBD2 as D (6 bases). V was pared by 2 bases and J by 2 bases, with 12 bases between. This CDR3 has 16 residues. Germline V gene data show CDR1 as WNHNN and CDR2 as SYGVQD (reference sequence). CDR3: CASSEGLASNTGELFF. The DNA of the CDR3 is TGCGCCAGCAGTGAGGGGCTAGCGAGCAACACCGGGGAGCTGTTTTTT.

The rearrangement uses TRBV19 and TRBJ1-1; D is undetermined. CDR1 LNHDA and CDR2 SQIVND come from the germline V gene (reference sequence). The CDR3 consists of 14 residues. V was shortened by 1 base and J by 7 bases, with 13 bases between the two germline ends. CDR3 nucleotide sequence: TGTGCCAGTAGTATAGTATCGGGGTACGTTGAAGCTTTCTTT. This translates into CASSIVSGYVEAFF.

The chain is built from TRBV7-9 and TRBJ2-5; no definite D call. Trimming left V 5 bases short and J 5 bases short, with 6 bases between. Germline V gene lookup returns CDR1 SEHNR and CDR2 FQNEAQ (reference sequence). There are 11 residues in the CDR3. CDR3 amino acids: CASSRQETQYF. In DNA form, the CDR3 reads TGTGCCAGCAGCCGCCAGGAGACCCAGTACTTC.

This sequence joins TRBV5-6 and TRBJ1-2; D remains ambiguous. The germline V gene encodes CDR1 SGHDT and CDR2 YYEEEE. The CDR3 is 13 amino acids. The V and J ends lost 0 bases and 3 bases respectively, with 6 bases between them. For the CDR3, the DNA is TGTGCCAGCAGCTTGGATAGGGACTATGGCTACACCTTC. Translation: CASSLDRDYGYTF.

The chain is built from TRBV5-4 and TRBJ2-5; D unresolved. Germline CDR1 is SGHNT and CDR2 is YYREEE (reference sequence). V lost 4 bases and J lost 1, with 17 bases in between. The CDR3 contains 16 residues. The CDR3 loop reads CASSQSAIRVQETQYF. CDR3 bases: TGTGCCAGCAGCCAATCCGCTATACGGGTCCAAGAGACCCAGTACTTC.

The J gene is TRBJ2-5, the V gene TRBV6-5; possible D gene TRBD1, 6 bases. Germline-derived CDR1 and CDR2 are MNHEY and SVGAGI. V lost 1 base, J lost 2 bases, and 14 bases lay in between. CDR3 length: 16 amino acids. The CDR3 protein is CASSYWTGTNQETQYF. The CDR3 DNA is TGTGCCAGCAGTTACTGGACCGGGACAAATCAAGAGACCCAGTACTTC.

V usage is TRBV30 and J usage is TRBJ2-5; D unresolved. The V gene lost 0 bases and the J gene lost 5 bases, with 10 bases spanning the gap. The CDR3 contains 13 residues. The germline gives CDR1 GTSNPN, CDR2 SVGIG (reference sequence). CDR3 loop: CAWSVVLSETQYF. The CDR3 DNA sequence: TGTGCCTGGAGTGTAGTTCTTTCGGAGACCCAGTACTTC.

The rearrangement joins TRBV5-4 to TRBJ2-6; no clear D. Germline V CDR1 and CDR2: SGHNT, YYREEE (reference sequence). V lost 6 bases to trimming and J lost 2 bases, with 12 bases between them. The CDR3 runs to 15 residues. The CDR3 region has the DNA TGTGCCAGCACCCTCTCAGGCGCTGGGGCCAACGTCCTGACTTTC. It is translated as CASTLSGAGANVLTF.

This sequence joins TRBV5-6 and TRBJ2-7, with 7 nucleotides matching TRBD2. The junction had 11 bases not matched to a gene; V was cut back by 3 bases and J by 2 bases. The germline CDR1 and CDR2 sequences are SGHDT and YYEEEE. CDR3 length equals 16 residues. The CDR3 nucleotides read TGTGCCAGCAGCTCCCCCTCCAAGCGGGAAACCTACGAGCAGTACTTC. Protein: CASSSPSKRETYEQYF.